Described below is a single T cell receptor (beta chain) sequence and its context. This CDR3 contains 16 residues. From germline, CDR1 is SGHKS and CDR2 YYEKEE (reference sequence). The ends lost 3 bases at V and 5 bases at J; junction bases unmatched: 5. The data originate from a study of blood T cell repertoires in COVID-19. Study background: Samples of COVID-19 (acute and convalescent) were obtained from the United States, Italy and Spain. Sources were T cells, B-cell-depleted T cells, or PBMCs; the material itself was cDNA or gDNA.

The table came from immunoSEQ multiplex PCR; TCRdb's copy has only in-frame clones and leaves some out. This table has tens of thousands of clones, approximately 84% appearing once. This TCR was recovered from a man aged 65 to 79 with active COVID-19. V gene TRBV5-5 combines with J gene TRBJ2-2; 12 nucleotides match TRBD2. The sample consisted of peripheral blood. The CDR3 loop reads CASSWTGLAGTGELFF. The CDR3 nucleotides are TGTGCCAGCAGCTGGACTGGACTAGCGGGAACCGGGGAGCTGTTTTTT.